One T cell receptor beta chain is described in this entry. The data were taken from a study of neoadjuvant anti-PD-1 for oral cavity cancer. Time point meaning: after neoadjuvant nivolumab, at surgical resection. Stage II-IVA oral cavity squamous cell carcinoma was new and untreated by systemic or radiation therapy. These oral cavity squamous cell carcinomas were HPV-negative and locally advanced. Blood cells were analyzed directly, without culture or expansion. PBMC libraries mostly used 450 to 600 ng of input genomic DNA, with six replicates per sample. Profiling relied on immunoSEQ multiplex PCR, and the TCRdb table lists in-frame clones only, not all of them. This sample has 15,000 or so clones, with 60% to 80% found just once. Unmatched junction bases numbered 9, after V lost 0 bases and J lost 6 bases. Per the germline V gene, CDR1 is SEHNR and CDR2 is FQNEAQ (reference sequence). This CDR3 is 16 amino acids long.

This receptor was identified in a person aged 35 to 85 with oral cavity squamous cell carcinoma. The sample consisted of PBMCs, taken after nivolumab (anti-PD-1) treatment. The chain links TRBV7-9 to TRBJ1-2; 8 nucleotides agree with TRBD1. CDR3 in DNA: TGTGCCAGCAGCTTAGCTGTTGGACAGGGCGGGGATGGCTACACCTTC. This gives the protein CASSLAVGQGGDGYTF.